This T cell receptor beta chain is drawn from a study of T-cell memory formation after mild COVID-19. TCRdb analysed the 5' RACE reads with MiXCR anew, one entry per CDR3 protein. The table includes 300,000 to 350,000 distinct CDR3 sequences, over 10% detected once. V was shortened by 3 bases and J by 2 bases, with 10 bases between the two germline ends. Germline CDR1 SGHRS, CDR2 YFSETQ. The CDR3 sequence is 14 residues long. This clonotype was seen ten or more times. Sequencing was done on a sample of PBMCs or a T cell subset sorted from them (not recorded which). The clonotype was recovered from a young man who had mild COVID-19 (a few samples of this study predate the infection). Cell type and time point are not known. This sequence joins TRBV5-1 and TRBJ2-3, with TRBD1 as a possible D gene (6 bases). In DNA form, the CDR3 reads TGCGCCAGCAGCTCACAGGGCTACACAGATACGCAGTATTTT. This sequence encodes CASSSQGYTDTQYF.